This T cell receptor (beta chain) was recovered during a study of blood T cell repertoires in COVID-19. Study as a whole: Material from acute and convalescent COVID-19 was sourced from the United States, Italy and Spain.

Authors' analysis steps: Quantification of nucleated cells was approximated via reference gene primer amplification. Clones were read by immunoSEQ multiplex PCR, and TCRdb kept only the in-frame ones, dropping some. V, J and clone size derive from that table, while D and trimming were established from the DNA sequence. The table lists 250,000 or so clones, about 82% of them singletons. V shed 4 bases and J 4 bases; nucleotides not matched to a gene: 7. Germline V gene sequence: CDR1 SGDLS, CDR2 YYNGEE. This CDR3 has 16 residues. The source material was peripheral blood. This rearrangement joins TRBV9 to TRBJ2-2; 10 nucleotides match TRBD2. The clonotype originates from a woman aged 55 to 70 with active or convalescent COVID-19. This CDR3 reads CASSPPTSGVTGELFF. For the CDR3, the DNA is TGTGCCAGCAGCCCTCCAACTAGCGGGGTCACCGGGGAGCTGTTTTTT.